Below are 20 T cell receptor beta chains sequenced from a single sample in a study of CD8 T cells in Susac syndrome. The authors reverse transcribed roughly 0.5 to 1 ug RNA with random hexamers. TCRdb itself ran the immunoSEQ multiplex PCR reads through MiXCR, one entry per CDR3 protein. Found here are 120,000 or so distinct CDR3 sequences, 90% to 95% of them singletons; the top ten hold 0.21%. The sample consisted of CD8+ T cells from PBMCs. These receptors were obtained from a human donor with Susac syndrome.

V gene TRBV5-6 combines with J gene TRBJ2-4; tentatively, D is TRBD1 (6 bases). The CDR3 totals 12 residues. V lost 0 bases and J 11 bases, leaving 9 bases between the germline ends. Germline V gives CDR1 SGHDT, CDR2 YYEEEE. CDR3 nucleotide sequence: TGTGCCAGCAGCTTGGGTTCAGGGGTTCAGTACTTC. Translation gives CASSLGSGVQYF.

The chain joins TRBV15 to TRBJ2-1; TRBD2 agrees at 8 bases. CDR3 size: 19 residues. J was trimmed by 0 bases and V by 0 bases; bases with no gene match: 10. The germline V gene encodes CDR1 LNHNV and CDR2 YYDKDF (reference sequence). The CDR3 DNA reads as TGTGCCACCAGCAGAGATGGTAGCGGGGTCTCCAGCTCCTACAATGAGCAGTTCTTC. Protein: CATSRDGSGVSSSYNEQFF.

The rearrangement joins TRBV3-1 to TRBJ1-1; D may be TRBD1 (5 bases). Trimming pared 0 bases from V and 1 base from J, leaving 12 bases between. Germline CDR1 and CDR2: LGHDT and YNNKEL (reference sequence). The CDR3 length is 16 residues. DNA of the CDR3: TGTGCCAGCAGCCAAGATTATGTCAGGGCGAACACTGAAGCTTTCTTT. Protein: CASSQDYVRANTEAFF.

The gene calls are TRBV5-1 and TRBJ2-7; TRBD2 might be the D (5 bases). Germline V lookup: CDR1 SGHRS, CDR2 YFSETQ. This CDR3 has 13 amino acids. V was shortened by 4 bases and J by 4 bases, with 12 bases between the two germline ends. The CDR3 DNA follows: TGCGCCAGCAGCCCTAGGTCGGGGTACGAGCAGTACTTC. Its translation is CASSPRSGYEQYF.

The chain links TRBV27 to TRBJ2-7; 7 bases map to TRBD2. Germline values: CDR1 MNHEY, CDR2 SMNVEV (reference sequence). This CDR3 has 14 amino acids. With 0 bases clipped from V and 3 bases from J, the junction kept 2 bases outside the gene matches. The CDR3 loop reads CASSLSGDYYEQYF. The CDR3 nucleotides read TGTGCCAGCAGTTTATCGGGGGACTACTACGAGCAGTACTTC.

The CDR3 region has the DNA TGTGCCAGCAGCTTAGGGGGTTTGGGCTATGGCTACACCTTC. Protein: CASSLGGLGYGYTF. V usage is TRBV7-6 and J usage is TRBJ1-2, with D unresolved. The V gene's germline CDR1 is SGHVS and CDR2 FNYEAQ. The CDR3 totals 14 residues. The ends were cut back, 1 base at V and 4 bases at J, with 10 bases in the middle.

The V and J genes are TRBV13 and TRBJ2-7; 12 nucleotides agree with TRBD1. CDR3 size: 16 residues. Per germline, CDR1 PRHDT and CDR2 FYEKMQ (reference sequence). The J segment lost 4 bases and the V segment lost 6 bases, leaving 10 bases of the junction unmatched. The CDR3 sequence: CASRHTGTGGTYEQYF. The CDR3 bases are TGTGCCAGCAGACATACCGGGACAGGGGGCACTTACGAGCAGTACTTC.

The rearrangement uses TRBV2 and TRBJ2-3; 11 positions match TRBD2. The V gene end was trimmed by 6 bases and the J gene end by 6 bases; junction bases not matched to a gene: 14. CDR1 is SNHLY, CDR2 FYNNEI, per germline. The CDR3 extends over 17 amino acids. The CDR3 DNA is TGTGCCAGCAGAGGACTAGCGGGCGGCCTAGGTCCGGATACGCAGTATTTT. This gives the protein CASRGLAGGLGPDTQYF.

This sequence joins TRBV30 and TRBJ1-1; D may be TRBD1 (6 bases). V dropped 8 bases and J dropped 5 bases, with 18 bases sitting between them. The CDR3 sequence is 13 residues long. In germline, CDR1 is GTSNPN, CDR2 SVGIG (reference sequence). CDR3: CASRAGVWTEAFF. The CDR3 nucleotides are TGTGCCAGCCGAGCAGGGGTGTGGACTGAAGCTTTCTTT.

J is TRBJ2-1 and V is TRBV5-6; unclear D gene. This CDR3 spans 12 amino acids. Trimming left V 0 bases short and J 10 bases short, with 8 bases between. Germline lookup yields CDR1 SGHDT and CDR2 YYEEEE. CDR3 protein: CASSLGKVEQFF. The CDR3 DNA reads as TGTGCCAGCAGCTTGGGTAAGGTAGAGCAGTTCTTC.

The chain employs TRBV27 and TRBJ2-1; tentative D call: TRBD1 (5 bases). Germline V gene sequence: CDR1 MNHEY, CDR2 SMNVEV (reference sequence). Trimming cost V 0 bases and J 7 bases, with 13 bases left between them. The CDR3 totals 15 residues. As DNA, the CDR3 is TGTGCCAGCAGTTTATCGCAAGAAGGGGAAAATGAGCAGTTCTTC. Translated: CASSLSQEGENEQFF.

This clonotype was detected only once. This chain links TRBV11-2 with TRBJ2-1; no firm D call. Trimming left V 6 bases short and J 6 bases short, with 9 bases between. The CDR3 length is 12 residues. CDR1 and CDR2 (germline): SGHAT, FQNNGV. The CDR3 nucleotides read TGTGCCAGCAGTTACGGCTTCAATGAGCAGTTCTTC. This translates into CASSYGFNEQFF.

The CDR3 spells CAWSSGQSNTEAFF. For the CDR3, the DNA is TGTGCCTGGAGCTCCGGACAGTCGAACACTGAAGCTTTCTTT. The rearrangement uses TRBV30 and TRBJ1-1, with a tentative D call TRBD1 (6 bases). The CDR3 spans 14 residues. V lost 3 bases to trimming and J lost 1 base, with 12 bases between them. From germline, CDR1 is GTSNPN and CDR2 SVGIG (reference sequence).

The chain links TRBV20-1 to TRBJ1-1, with 10 bases fitting TRBD1. This CDR3 spans 15 amino acids. Losses at the gene ends were 5 bases for V and 6 bases for J; bases not matched to a gene: 12. Germline CDR1 reads DFQATT; CDR2 reads SNEGSKA (reference sequence). The CDR3, as DNA: TGCAGTGCTTTCCTTTTGGGACAGGGGAGGTCTGAAGCTTTCTTT. Amino acids: CSAFLLGQGRSEAFF.

V gene TRBV29-1 combines with J gene TRBJ2-5, with D uncertain. Germline CDR1 and CDR2: SQVTM and ANQGSEA. This CDR3 comprises 15 residues. Trimming left V 1 base short and J 5 bases short, with 17 bases between. CDR3 nucleotide sequence: TGCAGCGTTGAAGGTGACTCCCAACGGTGGGAGACCCAGTACTTC. Encoded protein: CSVEGDSQRWETQYF.

The chain links TRBV9 to TRBJ2-7, with TRBD2 matching over 7 bases. Trimming removed 0 bases from V and 4 bases from J; junction bases left unmatched: 7. Germline CDR1 and CDR2: SGDLS and YYNGEE. The CDR3 length is 15 residues. The CDR3, as DNA: TGTGCCAGCAGCGTAGCAGCGGGGAAGTCTTACGAGCAGTACTTC. Its translation is CASSVAAGKSYEQYF. Drawing the rest from reference TRBV9 and TRBJ2-7, the complete variable domain is DSGVTQTPKHLITATGQRVTLRCSPRSGDLSVYWYQQSLDQGLQFLIQYYNGEERAKGNILERFSAQQFPDLHSELNLSSLELGDSALYFCASSVAAGKSYEQYFGPGTRLTVT.

This chain joins TRBV7-2 and TRBJ2-1; no clear D. This CDR3 has 10 residues. Germline V gives CDR1 SGHTA, CDR2 FQGNSA. V gave up 5 bases and J gave up 12 bases, with 8 bases separating them. In nucleotides, the CDR3 is TGTGCCAGCAGCCCGGGTACGCAGTTCTTC. Protein product: CASSPGTQFF.

The CDR3 bases are TGTGCCAGCAGTTTGGGGGGAGGCACAGATACGCAGTATTTT. Translated, it gives CASSLGGGTDTQYF. V gene TRBV12-3 or TRBV12-4 combines with J gene TRBJ2-3; possible D gene TRBD2, 6 bases. The CDR3 loop spans 14 amino acids. V was shortened by 3 bases and J by 1 base, with 8 bases between the two germline ends.

This chain joins TRBV6-4 and TRBJ1-1; D gene unclear. CDR3 size: 11 residues. CDR1 and CDR2 (germline): MRHNA, SNTAGT. CDR3 amino acids: CPRTGGTEAFF. The CDR3 nucleotides read TGTCCCCGGACGGGCGGAACTGAAGCTTTCTTT.

This chain connects TRBV19 to TRBJ2-1; D possibly corresponds to TRBD2 (6 bases). Looked up from germline, CDR1 is LNHDA and CDR2 is SQIVND (reference sequence). The CDR3 is made up of 11 amino acids. Trimming left V 5 bases short and J 13 bases short, with 12 bases between. The CDR3 DNA reads as TGTGCCAGTAGTGTGGGGACTTTACAGTTCTTC. Translated, it gives CASSVGTLQFF.